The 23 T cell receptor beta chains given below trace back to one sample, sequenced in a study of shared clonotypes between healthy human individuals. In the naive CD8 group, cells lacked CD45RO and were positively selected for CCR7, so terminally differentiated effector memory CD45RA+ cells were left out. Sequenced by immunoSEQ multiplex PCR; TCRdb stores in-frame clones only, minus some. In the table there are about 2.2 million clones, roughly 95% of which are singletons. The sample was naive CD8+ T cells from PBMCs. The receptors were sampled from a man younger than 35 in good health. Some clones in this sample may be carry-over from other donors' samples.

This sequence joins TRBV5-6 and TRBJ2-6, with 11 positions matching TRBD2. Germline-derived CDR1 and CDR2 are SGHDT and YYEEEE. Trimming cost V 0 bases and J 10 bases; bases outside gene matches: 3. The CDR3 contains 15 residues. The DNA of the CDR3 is TGTGCCAGCAGCTTGGCGCCTAGCGGGGGGAACGTCCTGACTTTC. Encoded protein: CASSLAPSGGNVLTF.

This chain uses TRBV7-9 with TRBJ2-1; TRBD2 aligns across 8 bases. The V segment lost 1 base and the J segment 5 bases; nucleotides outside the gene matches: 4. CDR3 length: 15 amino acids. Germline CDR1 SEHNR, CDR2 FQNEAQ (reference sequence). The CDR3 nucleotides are TGTGCCAGCAGCTTAGGGACTAGCTCACACAATGAGCAGTTCTTC. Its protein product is CASSLGTSSHNEQFF.

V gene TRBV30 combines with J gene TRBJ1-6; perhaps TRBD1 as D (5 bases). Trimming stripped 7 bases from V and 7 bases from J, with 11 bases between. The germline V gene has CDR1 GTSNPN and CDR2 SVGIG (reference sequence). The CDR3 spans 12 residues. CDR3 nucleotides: TGTGCCTCCCGCAGGGACAATTCACCCCTCCACTTT. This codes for CASRRDNSPLHF. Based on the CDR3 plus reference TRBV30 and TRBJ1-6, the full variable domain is SQTIHQWPATLVQPVGSPLSLECTVEGTSNPNLYWYRQAAGRGLQLLFYSVGIGQISSEVPQNLSASRPQDRQFILSSKKLLLSDSGFYLCASRRDNSPLHFGNGTRLTVT.

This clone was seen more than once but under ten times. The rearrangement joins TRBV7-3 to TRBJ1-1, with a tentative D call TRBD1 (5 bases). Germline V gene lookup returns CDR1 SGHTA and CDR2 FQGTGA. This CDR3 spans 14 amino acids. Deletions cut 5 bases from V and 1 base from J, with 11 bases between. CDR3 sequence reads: CASSRSGENTEAFF. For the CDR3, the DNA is TGTGCCAGCAGCCGCTCGGGGGAGAACACTGAAGCTTTCTTT.

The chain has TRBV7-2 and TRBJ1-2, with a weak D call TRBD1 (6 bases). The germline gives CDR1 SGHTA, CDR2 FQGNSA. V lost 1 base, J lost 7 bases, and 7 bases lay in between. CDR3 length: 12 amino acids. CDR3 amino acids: CASSLGRGGYTF. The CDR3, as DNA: TGTGCCAGCAGCTTAGGCAGGGGTGGCTACACCTTC.

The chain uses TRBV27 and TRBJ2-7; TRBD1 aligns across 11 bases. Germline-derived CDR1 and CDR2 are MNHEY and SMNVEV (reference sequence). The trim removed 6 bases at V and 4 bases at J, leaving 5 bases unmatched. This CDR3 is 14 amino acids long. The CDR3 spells CASRGQGASYEQYF. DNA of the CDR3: TGTGCCAGCAGAGGACAGGGGGCATCTTACGAGCAGTACTTC.

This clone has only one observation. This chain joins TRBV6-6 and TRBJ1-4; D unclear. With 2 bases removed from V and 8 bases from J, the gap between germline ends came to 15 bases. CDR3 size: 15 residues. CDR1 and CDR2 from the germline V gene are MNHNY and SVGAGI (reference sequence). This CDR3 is CASSYLGRVGEKLFF. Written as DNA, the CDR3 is TGTGCCAGCAGTTACCTAGGACGGGTAGGGGAAAAACTGTTTTTT.

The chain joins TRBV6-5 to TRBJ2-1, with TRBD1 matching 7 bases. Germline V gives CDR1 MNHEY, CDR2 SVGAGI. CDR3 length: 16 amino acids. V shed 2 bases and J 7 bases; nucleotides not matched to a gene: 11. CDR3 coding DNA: TGTGCCAGCAGTTACCTTAAGACAGGGCTGGAAAATGAGCAGTTCTTC. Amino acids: CASSYLKTGLENEQFF.

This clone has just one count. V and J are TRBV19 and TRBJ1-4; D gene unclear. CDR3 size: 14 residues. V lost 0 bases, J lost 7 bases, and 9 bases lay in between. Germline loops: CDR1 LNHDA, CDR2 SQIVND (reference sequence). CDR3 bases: TGTGCCAGTAGTATAGAGGCGCTTGGTGAAAAACTGTTTTTT. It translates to CASSIEALGEKLFF.

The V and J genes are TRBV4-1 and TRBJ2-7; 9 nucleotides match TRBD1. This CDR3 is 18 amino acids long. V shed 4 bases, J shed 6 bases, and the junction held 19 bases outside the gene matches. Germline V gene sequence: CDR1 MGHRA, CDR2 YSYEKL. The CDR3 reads CASSPGSDRGGLGGEQYF. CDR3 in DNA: TGCGCCAGCAGCCCAGGAAGTGACAGGGGGGGACTTGGTGGCGAGCAGTACTTC.

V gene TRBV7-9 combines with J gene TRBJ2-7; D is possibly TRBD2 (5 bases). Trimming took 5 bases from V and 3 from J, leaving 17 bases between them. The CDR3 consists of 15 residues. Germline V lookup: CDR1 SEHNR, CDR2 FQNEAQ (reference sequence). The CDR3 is CASSKTSGKIYEQYF. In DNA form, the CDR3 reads TGTGCCAGCAGCAAGACATCGGGGAAAATCTACGAGCAGTACTTC.

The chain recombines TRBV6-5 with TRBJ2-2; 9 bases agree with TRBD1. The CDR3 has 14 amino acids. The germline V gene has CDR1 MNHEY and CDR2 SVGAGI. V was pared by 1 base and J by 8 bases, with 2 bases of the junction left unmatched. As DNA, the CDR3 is TGTGCCAGCAGTTACTGGACAGGGGCAGGGGAGCTGTTTTTT. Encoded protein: CASSYWTGAGELFF.

CDR3 coding DNA: TGTGCCAGCAGCGCCGCGTCGGGGGAGCAGTACTTC. Translated: CASSAASGEQYF. The chain carries TRBV9 and TRBJ2-7; possible D gene TRBD2, 5 bases. V gave up 3 bases and J gave up 7 bases, with 11 bases separating them. The CDR3 totals 12 residues. Germline V gene data show CDR1 as SGDLS and CDR2 as YYNGEE.

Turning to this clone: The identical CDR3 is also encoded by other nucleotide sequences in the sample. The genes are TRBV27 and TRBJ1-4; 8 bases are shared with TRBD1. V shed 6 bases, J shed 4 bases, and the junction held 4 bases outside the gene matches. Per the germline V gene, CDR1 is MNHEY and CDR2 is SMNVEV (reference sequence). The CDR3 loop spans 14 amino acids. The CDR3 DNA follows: TGTGCCAGCAGCCGACAGGGGAGTAATGAAAAACTGTTTTTT. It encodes CASSRQGSNEKLFF.

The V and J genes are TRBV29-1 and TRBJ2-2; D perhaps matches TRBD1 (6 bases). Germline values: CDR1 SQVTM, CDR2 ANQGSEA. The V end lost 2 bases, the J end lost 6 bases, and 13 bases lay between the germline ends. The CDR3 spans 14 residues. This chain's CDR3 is CSVEYGQRAGELFF. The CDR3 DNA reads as TGCAGCGTTGAATATGGACAGAGGGCCGGGGAGCTGTTTTTT.

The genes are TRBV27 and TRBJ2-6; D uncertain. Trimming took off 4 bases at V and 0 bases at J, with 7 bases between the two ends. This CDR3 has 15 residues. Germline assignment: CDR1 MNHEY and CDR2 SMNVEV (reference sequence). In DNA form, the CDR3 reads TGTGCCAGCAGTTACGAAAGCTCTGGGGCCAACGTCCTGACTTTC. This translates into CASSYESSGANVLTF.

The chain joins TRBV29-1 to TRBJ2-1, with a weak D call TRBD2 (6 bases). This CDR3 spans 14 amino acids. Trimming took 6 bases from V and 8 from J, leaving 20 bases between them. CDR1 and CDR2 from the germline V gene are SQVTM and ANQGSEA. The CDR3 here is CSVKGTSYRDEQFF. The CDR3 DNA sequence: TGCAGCGTCAAAGGGACTTCCTATCGGGATGAGCAGTTCTTC.

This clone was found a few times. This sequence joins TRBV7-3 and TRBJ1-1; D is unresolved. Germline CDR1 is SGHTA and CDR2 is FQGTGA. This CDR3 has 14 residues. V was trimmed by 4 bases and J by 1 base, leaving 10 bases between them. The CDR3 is CASSYLGKNTEAFF. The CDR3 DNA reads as TGTGCCAGCAGCTATCTCGGGAAGAACACTGAAGCTTTCTTT.

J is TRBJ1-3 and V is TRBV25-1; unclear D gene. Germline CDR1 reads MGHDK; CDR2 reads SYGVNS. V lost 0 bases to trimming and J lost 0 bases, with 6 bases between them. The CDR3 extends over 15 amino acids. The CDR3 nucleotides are TGTGCCAGCAGTGAATACGGGTCCTCTGGAAACACCATATATTTT. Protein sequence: CASSEYGSSGNTIYF.

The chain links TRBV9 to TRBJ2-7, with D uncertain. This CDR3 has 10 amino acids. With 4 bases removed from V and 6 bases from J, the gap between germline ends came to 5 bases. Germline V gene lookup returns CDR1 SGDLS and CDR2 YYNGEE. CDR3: CASSLGEQYF. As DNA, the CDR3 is TGTGCCAGCAGCCTGGGCGAGCAGTACTTC.

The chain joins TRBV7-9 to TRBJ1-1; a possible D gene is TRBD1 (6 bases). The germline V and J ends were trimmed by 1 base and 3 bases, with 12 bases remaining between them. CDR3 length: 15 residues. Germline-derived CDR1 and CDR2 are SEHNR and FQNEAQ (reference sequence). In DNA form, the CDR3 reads TGTGCCAGCAGCTTAGTGGGGACAACATACACTGAAGCTTTCTTT. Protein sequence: CASSLVGTTYTEAFF.

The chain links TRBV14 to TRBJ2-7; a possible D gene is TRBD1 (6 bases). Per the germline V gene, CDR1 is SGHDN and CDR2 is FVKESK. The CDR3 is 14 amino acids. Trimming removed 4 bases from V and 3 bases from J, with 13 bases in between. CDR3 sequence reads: CASSLGQTYYEQYF. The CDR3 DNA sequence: TGTGCCAGCAGCCTTGGACAGACGTACTACGAGCAGTACTTC.

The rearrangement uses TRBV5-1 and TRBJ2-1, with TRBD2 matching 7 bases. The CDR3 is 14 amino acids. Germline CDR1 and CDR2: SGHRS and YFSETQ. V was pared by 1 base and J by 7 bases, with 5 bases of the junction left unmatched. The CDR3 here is CASSLTGGVNEQFF. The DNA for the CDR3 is TGCGCCAGCAGCTTGACGGGAGGTGTGAATGAGCAGTTCTTC.